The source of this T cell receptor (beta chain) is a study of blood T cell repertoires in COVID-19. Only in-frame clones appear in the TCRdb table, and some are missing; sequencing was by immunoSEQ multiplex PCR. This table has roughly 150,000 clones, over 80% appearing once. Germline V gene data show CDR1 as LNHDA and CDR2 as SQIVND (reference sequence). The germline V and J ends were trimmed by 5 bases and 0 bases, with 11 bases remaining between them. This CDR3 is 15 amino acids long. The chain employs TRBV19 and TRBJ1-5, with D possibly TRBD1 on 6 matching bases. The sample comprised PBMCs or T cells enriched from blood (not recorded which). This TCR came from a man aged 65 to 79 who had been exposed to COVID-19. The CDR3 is CASSPGTLSNQPQHF. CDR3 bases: TGTGCCAGTAGTCCCGGGACACTTAGCAATCAGCCCCAGCATTTT.